Listed below are T cell receptor beta chains from one sample, sequenced in a study of siplizumab effects on memory and regulatory T cells. This table comes from immunoSEQ multiplex PCR, and its TCRdb copy is limited to in-frame clones, with some not included. The table lists about 120,000 clones, 92% of them singletons. The source material was CD4+ T cells sorted from blood. The receptor set was obtained from a human donor in good health. The CDR3 runs from the conserved cysteine through the conserved F or W. Fields, in order: V gene, J gene, D gene, clone size, CDR3 DNA, CDR3 protein. D genes are given only for firm matches. Size values are once, few and many counts, or a class for expanded clones, and some rows have none.

TRBV18,TRBJ2-5,TRBD2,.,TGTGCCAGCTCACGATCCGGGACTAGCGGAGGAGAGACCCAGTACTTC,CASSRSGTSGGETQYF
TRBV28,TRBJ1-5,TRBD1,.,TGTGCCAGCAGCTCGGGACAGGCGCCGAACCATCAGCCCCAGCATTTT,CASSSGQAPNHQPQHF
TRBV6-5,TRBJ1-6,.,.,TGTGCCAGCAGCCAGGGTGGGAAATCACCCCTCCACTTT,CASSQGGKSPLHF
TRBV15,TRBJ1-4,.,.,TGTGCCACCAGCAGCGAACAGGGCGGGAATGAAAAACTGTTTTTT,CATSSEQGGNEKLFF
TRBV29-1,TRBJ2-1,TRBD2,.,TGCAGCGTTGATCGCCTAGCGGACAATGAGCAGTTCTTC,CSVDRLADNEQFF
TRBV30,TRBJ1-1,.,once,TGTGCCTGGAGTCTCCAGGGGAACACTGAAGCTTTCTTT,CAWSLQGNTEAFF
TRBV5-1,TRBJ2-2,TRBD1,.,TGTGCCAGCAGCTGGGGGACAGTCACCGGGGAGCTGTTTTTT,CASSWGTVTGELFF
TRBV9,TRBJ2-7,.,.,TGTGCCAGCAGCTCCGAGGGGCAGTCCTACGAGCAGTACTTC,CASSSEGQSYEQYF
TRBV9,TRBJ1-6,TRBD1,.,TGTGCCAGCAGCGCCCAGGGGGGGATCGGTTCACCCCTCCACTTT,CASSAQGGIGSPLHF
TRBV5-6,TRBJ1-2,TRBD1,.,TGTGCCAGCAGCTTGGTTTCAGGGGGCTTAGAACTCGGCTACACCTTC,CASSLVSGGLELGYTF
TRBV18,TRBJ2-1,.,.,TGTGCCAGCTCACCCATCAGTAGCGATAATGAGCAGTTCTTC,CASSPISSDNEQFF
TRBV5-4,TRBJ2-1,.,.,TGTGCCAGCAGCTTGTGGATAGGCAATGAGCAGTTCTTC,CASSLWIGNEQFF
TRBV2,TRBJ1-5,TRBD1,.,TGTGCCACCTCAGGGGGAGCGGGGGGCAATCAGCCCCAGCATTTT,CATSGGAGGNQPQHF
TRBV6-6,TRBJ1-2,.,.,TGTGCCAGCAGCCACGGATTGGGACGCGGCTATGGCTACACCTTC,CASSHGLGRGYGYTF
TRBV7-6,TRBJ1-1,.,once,TGTGCCAGCAGCTTACCGGGGGACACTGAAGCTTTCTTT,CASSLPGDTEAFF